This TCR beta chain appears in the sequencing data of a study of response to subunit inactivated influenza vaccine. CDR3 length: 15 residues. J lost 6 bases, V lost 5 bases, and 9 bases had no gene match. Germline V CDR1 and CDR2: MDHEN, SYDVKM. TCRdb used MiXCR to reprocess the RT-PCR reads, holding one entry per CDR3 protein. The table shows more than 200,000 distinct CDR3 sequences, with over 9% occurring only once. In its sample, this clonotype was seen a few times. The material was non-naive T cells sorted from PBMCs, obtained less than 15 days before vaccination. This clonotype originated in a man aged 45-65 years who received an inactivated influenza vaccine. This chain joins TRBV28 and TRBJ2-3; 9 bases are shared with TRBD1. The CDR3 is CASSQQGALGDTQYF. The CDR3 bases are TGTGCCAGCAGTCAACAGGGGGCCTTGGGGGATACGCAGTATTTT.